The present TCR beta chain was sequenced within a study of T cell responses to AZD1222 COVID-19 vaccine. Background on the study: Pooling covered second doses at about 4 or about 12 weeks.

The protocol was immunoSEQ multiplex PCR, while the TCRdb copy is restricted to in-frame clones and leaves out a portion. The sample yields about 140,000 clones, about 90% seen once. The germline CDR1 and CDR2 sequences are SGHTA and FQGNSA. Trimming took 4 bases from V and 5 from J, leaving 6 bases between them. The CDR3 sequence is 11 residues long. The receptor was derived from an adult in good health. This material consisted of peripheral blood, taken on day 0 of AZD1222 vaccination. The chain is built from TRBV7-2 and TRBJ2-7; unclear D gene. The CDR3 is CASSYHHEQYF. The CDR3 DNA sequence: TGTGCCAGCAGCTACCACCACGAGCAGTACTTC.